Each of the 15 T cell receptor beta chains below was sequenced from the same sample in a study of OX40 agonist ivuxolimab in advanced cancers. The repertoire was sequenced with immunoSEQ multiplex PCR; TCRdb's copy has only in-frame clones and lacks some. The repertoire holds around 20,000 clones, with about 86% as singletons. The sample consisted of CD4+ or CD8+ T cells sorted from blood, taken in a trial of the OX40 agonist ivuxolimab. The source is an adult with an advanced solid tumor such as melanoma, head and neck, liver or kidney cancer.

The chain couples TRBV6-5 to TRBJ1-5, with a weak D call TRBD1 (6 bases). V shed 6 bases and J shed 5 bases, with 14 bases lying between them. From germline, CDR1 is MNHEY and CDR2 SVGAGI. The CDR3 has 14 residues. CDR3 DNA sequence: TGTGCCAGCAGAAACAGGGTGTCAGATCAGCCCCAGCATTTT. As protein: CASRNRVSDQPQHF.

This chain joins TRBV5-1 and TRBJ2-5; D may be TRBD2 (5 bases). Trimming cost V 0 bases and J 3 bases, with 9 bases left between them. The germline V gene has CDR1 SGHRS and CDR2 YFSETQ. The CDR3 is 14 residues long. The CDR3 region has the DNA TGCGCCAGCAGCTTGGTGGGGAGCAAAGAGACCCAGTACTTC. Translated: CASSLVGSKETQYF.

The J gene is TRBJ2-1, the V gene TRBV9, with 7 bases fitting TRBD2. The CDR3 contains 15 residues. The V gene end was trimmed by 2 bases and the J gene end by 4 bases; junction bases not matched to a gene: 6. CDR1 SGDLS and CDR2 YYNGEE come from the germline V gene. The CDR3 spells CASSVLAEKYNEQFF. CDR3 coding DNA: TGTGCCAGCAGCGTTCTAGCGGAGAAATACAATGAGCAGTTCTTC.

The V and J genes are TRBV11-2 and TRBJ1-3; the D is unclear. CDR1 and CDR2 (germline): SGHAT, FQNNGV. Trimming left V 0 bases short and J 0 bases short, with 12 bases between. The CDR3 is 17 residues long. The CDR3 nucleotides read TGTGCCAGCAGCTTAGAGTTCTGGGGATCCTCTGGAAACACCATATATTTT. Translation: CASSLEFWGSSGNTIYF.

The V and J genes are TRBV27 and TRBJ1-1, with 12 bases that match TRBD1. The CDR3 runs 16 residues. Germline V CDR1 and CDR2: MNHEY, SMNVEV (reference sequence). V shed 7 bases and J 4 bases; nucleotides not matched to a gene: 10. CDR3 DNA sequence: TGTGCCAGCAAAGGGACAGGGGGCTTTATACGCACTGAAGCTTTCTTT. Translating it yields CASKGTGGFIRTEAFF.

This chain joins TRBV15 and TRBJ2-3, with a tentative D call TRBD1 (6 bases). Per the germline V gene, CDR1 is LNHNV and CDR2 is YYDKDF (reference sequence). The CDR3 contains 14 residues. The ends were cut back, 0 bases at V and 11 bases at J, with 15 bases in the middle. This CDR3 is CATSRDLGQGKQYF. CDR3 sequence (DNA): TGTGCCACCAGCAGAGATCTGGGGCAGGGGAAGCAGTATTTT.

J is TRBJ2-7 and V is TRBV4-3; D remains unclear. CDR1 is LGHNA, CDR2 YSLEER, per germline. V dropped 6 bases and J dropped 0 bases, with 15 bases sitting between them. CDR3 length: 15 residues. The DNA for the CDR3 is TGCGCCAGCAGTCGTACCATCACCGTCTCCTACGAGCAGTACTTC. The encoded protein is CASSRTITVSYEQYF.

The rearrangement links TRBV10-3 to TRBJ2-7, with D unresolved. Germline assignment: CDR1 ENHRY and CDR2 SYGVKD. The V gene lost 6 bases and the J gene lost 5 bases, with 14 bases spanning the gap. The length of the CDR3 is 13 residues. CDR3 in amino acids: CAIRDDGRHEQYF. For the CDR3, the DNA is TGTGCCATCAGGGACGACGGACGCCACGAGCAGTACTTC.

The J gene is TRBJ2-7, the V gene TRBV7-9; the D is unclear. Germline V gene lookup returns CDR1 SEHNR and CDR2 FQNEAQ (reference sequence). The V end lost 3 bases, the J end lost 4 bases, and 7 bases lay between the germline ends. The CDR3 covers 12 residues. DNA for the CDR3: TGTGCCAGCAGCTTCTTTGGGTACGAGCAGTACTTC. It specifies CASSFFGYEQYF.

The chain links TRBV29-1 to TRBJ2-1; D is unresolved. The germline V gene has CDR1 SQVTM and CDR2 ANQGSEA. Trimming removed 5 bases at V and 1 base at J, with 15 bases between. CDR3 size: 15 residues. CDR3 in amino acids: CSVRPNRQSYNEQFF. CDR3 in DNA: TGCAGCGTTAGACCCAACAGACAATCCTACAATGAGCAGTTCTTC.

CDR3 region: CASLRGYNSPLHF. The CDR3 DNA is TGTGCCAGCCTCAGGGGGTATAATTCACCCCTCCACTTT. The chain carries TRBV2 and TRBJ1-6; TRBD1 agrees at 7 bases. J lost 4 bases, V lost 8 bases, and 2 bases had no gene match. The length of the CDR3 is 13 residues. CDR1 is SNHLY, CDR2 FYNNEI, per germline.

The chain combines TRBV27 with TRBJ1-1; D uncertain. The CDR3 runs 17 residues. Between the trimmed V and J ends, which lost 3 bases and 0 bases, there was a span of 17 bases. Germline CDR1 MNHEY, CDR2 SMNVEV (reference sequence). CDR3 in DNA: TGTGCCAGCAGTTTGGCCCCCCCGGCTGCAATGAACACTGAAGCTTTCTTT. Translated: CASSLAPPAAMNTEAFF.

The CDR3 reads CASSLGGHQLQETQYF. In DNA form, the CDR3 reads TGCGCCAGCAGCTTGGGGGGCCATCAACTCCAAGAGACCCAGTACTTC. The chain carries TRBV5-1 and TRBJ2-5; D is possibly TRBD1 (5 bases). The germline V and J ends were trimmed by 0 bases and 1 base, with 13 bases remaining between them. The CDR3 covers 16 residues. The V gene's germline CDR1 is SGHRS and CDR2 YFSETQ.

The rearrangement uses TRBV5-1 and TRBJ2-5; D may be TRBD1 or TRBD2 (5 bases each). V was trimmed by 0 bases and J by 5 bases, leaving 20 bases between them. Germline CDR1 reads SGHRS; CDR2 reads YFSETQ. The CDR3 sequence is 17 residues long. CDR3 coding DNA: TGCGCCAGCAGCTTGGGTACCTCGGGACCGGAGGATGAGACCCAGTACTTC. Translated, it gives CASSLGTSGPEDETQYF.

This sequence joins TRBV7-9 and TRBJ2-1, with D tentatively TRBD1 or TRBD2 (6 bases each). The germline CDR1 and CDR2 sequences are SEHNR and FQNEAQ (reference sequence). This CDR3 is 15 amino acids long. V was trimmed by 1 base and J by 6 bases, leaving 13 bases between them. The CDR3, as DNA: TGTGCCAGCAGCTTAGATGGGGGGCACGGCAATGAGCAGTTCTTC. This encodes CASSLDGGHGNEQFF. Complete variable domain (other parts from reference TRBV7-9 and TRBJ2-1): DTGVSQNPRHKITKRGQNVTFRCDPISEHNRLYWYRQTLGQGPEFLTYFQNEAQLEKSRLLSDRFSAERPKGSFSTLEIQRTEQGDSAMYLCASSLDGGHGNEQFFGPGTRLTVL.